The source of this T cell receptor (beta chain) is a study of T-cell reconstitution after alpha-beta-depleted transplantation in children. The V gene's germline CDR1 is LNHNV and CDR2 YYDKDF (reference sequence). The CDR3 is 17 amino acids. The V end was cut by 0 bases, the J end by 10 bases, with 19 bases between. Using unique molecular identifiers, the investigators prepared the TCRbeta library. TCRdb re-derived calls from the PCR reads in MiXCR, one entry per CDR3 protein. The data contain some 400,000 distinct CDR3 sequences, 20% of them singletons. The input for sequencing was PBMCs from the stem cell graft donor, taken from the stem cell graft. The receptor was derived from a human donor who donated a stem cell graft to a child with acute myeloid leukemia. This rearrangement joins TRBV15 to TRBJ1-6, with D perhaps matching TRBD1 (6 bases). The CDR3 spells CATSRDLPGQYGSPLHF. The CDR3 DNA sequence: TGTGCCACCAGCAGAGATTTGCCCGGACAGTACGGCTCACCCCTCCACTTT.